This TCR beta chain was sequenced for a study of CXCR3-negative and CXCR3-positive naive CD8 T cells. General observations from the study: Naive subsets were similarly diverse, while memory CD8+ repertoires were much less diverse.

The authors made the TRB cDNA libraries by 5' RACE using UMI labels. TCRdb reprocessed the 5' RACE reads; each CDR3 protein has one entry and no DNA is given. The clone table shows 5,500 to 8,000 distinct CDR3 sequences, with the ten largest holding roughly 1.3%. This clonotype shows up as medium-sized by frequency. Its antigen is unknown. The CDR3 has 15 amino acids. CDR1 and CDR2 from the germline V gene are SQVTM and ANQGSEA. This chain links TRBV29-1 with TRBJ2-2; there is no DNA to check the TCRdb D call of TRBD2. The origin of this receptor is a human donor in good health. Some clones in this sample may be carry-over from other donors' samples. Sequencing used naive CXCR3- CD8+ T cells from blood. Subset defined: CD45RO-CCR7+CD27+CD95- naive CD8+ T cells lacking CXCR3 (TNR3-). CDR3 sequence reads: CSVQASGRSTGELFF.